Below are 24 T cell receptor beta chains sequenced from a single sample in a study of blood T cell repertoires in COVID-19. Produced via immunoSEQ multiplex PCR; TCRdb's table is partial and in-frame only. The data contain 200,000 to 300,000 clones, roughly four fifths of them singletons. The sample consisted of peripheral blood. All receptors come from a woman aged 60-70 years with active or convalescent COVID-19.

CDR3 amino acids: CASSEPSGTGGLEQFF. CDR3 nucleotides: TGTGCCAGTAGTGAACCTAGCGGGACCGGCGGACTTGAGCAGTTCTTC. The chain employs TRBV19 and TRBJ2-1, with 9 bases lining up with TRBD2. The length of the CDR3 is 16 residues. The germline V gene has CDR1 LNHDA and CDR2 SQIVND (reference sequence). V was clipped by 5 bases and J by 9 bases; unmatched bases: 14.

A single count supports this clone. The chain uses TRBV19 and TRBJ2-4, with 9 bases matching TRBD1. The germline gives CDR1 LNHDA, CDR2 SQIVND (reference sequence). J lost 1 base, V lost 2 bases, and 15 bases had no gene match. The CDR3 has 20 residues. The CDR3 spells CASSILRETGGGRAKNIQYF. Written as DNA, the CDR3 is TGTGCCAGTAGTATACTAAGGGAGACAGGGGGGGGACGGGCCAAAAACATTCAGTACTTC.

The chain combines TRBV5-4 with TRBJ1-1; 7 bases map to TRBD1. Unmatched junction bases numbered 4, after V lost 0 bases and J lost 2 bases. CDR3 length equals 15 residues. Germline CDR1 is SGHNT and CDR2 is YYREEE (reference sequence). In nucleotides, the CDR3 is TGTGCCAGCAGCTTGGGGGCAGGGGGAAACACTGAAGCTTTCTTT. It translates to CASSLGAGGNTEAFF.

V usage is TRBV18 and J usage is TRBJ1-2; D unclear. Per the germline V gene, CDR1 is KGHSH and CDR2 is LQKENI. V dropped 3 bases and J dropped 2 bases, with 16 bases sitting between them. CDR3 size: 16 residues. The CDR3 loop is CASSPPEGPKNYGYTF. The CDR3 DNA reads TGTGCCAGCTCACCCCCCGAGGGCCCGAAGAACTATGGCTACACCTTC.

CDR3 in amino acids: CASSQSDRQAPYEQYF. The CDR3, as DNA: TGCGCCAGCAGTCAATCTGACCGACAGGCGCCCTACGAGCAGTACTTC. The chain has TRBV23-1 and TRBJ2-7, with D possibly being TRBD1 (6 bases). TRBV23-1 is labeled an ORF, and its function is uncertain. V lost 0 bases to trimming and J lost 2 bases, with 14 bases between them. The CDR3 is 16 residues long.

A few counts support this clone. This chain connects TRBV4-3 to TRBJ1-4; D remains ambiguous. Germline V gene lookup returns CDR1 LGHNA and CDR2 YSLEER. Trimming shortened V by 1 base and J by 7 bases, and 7 bases separated the two germline ends. This CDR3 is 13 amino acids long. The CDR3 DNA follows: TGCGCCAGCAGCCAAGGGGAGGGTGAAAAACTGTTTTTT. Translated, it gives CASSQGEGEKLFF.

V and J are TRBV7-2 and TRBJ1-2; D remains ambiguous. V lost 1 base and J lost 4, with 7 bases in between. Germline values: CDR1 SGHTA, CDR2 FQGNSA. The CDR3 is 13 residues long. In DNA form, the CDR3 reads TGTGCCAGCAGCTTAGGACGGAGCTATGGCTACACCTTC. Translating it yields CASSLGRSYGYTF. The complete variable domain, with remaining parts taken from reference TRBV7-2 and TRBJ1-2, reads GAGVSQSPSNKVTEKGKDVELRCDPISGHTALYWYRQSLGQGLEFLIYFQGNSAPDKSGLPSDRFSAERTGGSVSTLTIQRTQQEDSAVYLCASSLGRSYGYTFGSGTRLTVV.

The CDR3 protein is CASSQVGAGQNEPGYTF. The DNA for the CDR3 is TGTGCCAGCAGCCAAGTTGGAGCAGGGCAAAATGAGCCGGGCTACACCTTC. This rearrangement joins TRBV4-2 to TRBJ1-2; a weak D match, TRBD1 (5 bases). The CDR3 spans 17 residues. The V end was cut by 1 base, the J end by 8 bases, with 23 bases between. CDR1 LGHNA and CDR2 YNFKEQ come from the germline V gene.

The chain uses TRBV11-2 and TRBJ1-1; D gene unclear. From germline, CDR1 is SGHAT and CDR2 FQNNGV. V lost 5 bases, J lost 1 base, and 11 bases lay in between. The CDR3 has 14 amino acids. The CDR3 spells CASSPSAANTEAFF. CDR3 DNA sequence: TGTGCCAGCAGCCCGTCGGCGGCGAACACTGAAGCTTTCTTT. The full variable domain, rest sourced from reference TRBV11-2 and TRBJ1-1, is EAGVAQSPRYKIIEKRQSVAFWCNPISGHATLYWYQQILGQGPKLLIQFQNNGVVDDSQLPKDRFSAERLKGVDSTLKIQPAKLEDSAVYLCASSPSAANTEAFFGQGTRLTVV.

This chain connects TRBV3-1 (or the pseudogene TRBV3-2) to TRBJ1-5; D is uncertain. V was pared by 3 bases and J by 2 bases, with 8 bases between. This CDR3 spans 14 amino acids. Germline CDR1 is LGHDT and CDR2 is YNNKEL (reference sequence). The CDR3 sequence: CASSHRQGNQPQHF. In DNA, the CDR3 is TGTGCCAGCAGCCACAGGCAGGGCAATCAGCCCCAGCATTTT.

The chain combines TRBV10-2 with TRBJ1-6; D gene unclear. Germline V gene lookup returns CDR1 WSHSY and CDR2 SAAADI. Trimming took 7 bases from V and 9 from J, leaving 22 bases between them. The CDR3 length is 16 residues. The CDR3 is CASTARAPGMGSPLHF. The CDR3, as DNA: TGCGCCAGCACCGCTCGAGCGCCGGGGATGGGTTCACCCCTCCACTTT.

This clone turned up a few times. CDR3 coding DNA: TGTGCCAGCAGGCCAGGACAGTATAACACTGAAGCTTTCTTT. As protein: CASRPGQYNTEAFF. V and J are TRBV7-2 and TRBJ1-1; D is possibly TRBD1 (6 bases). Looked up from germline, CDR1 is SGHTA and CDR2 is FQGNSA. V was clipped by 6 bases and J by 2 bases, with 13 bases between them. The CDR3 runs 14 residues.

V gene TRBV5-5 combines with J gene TRBJ2-4; possibly TRBD1 for D (6 bases). The germline V and J ends were trimmed by 4 bases and 0 bases, with 20 bases remaining between them. The germline V gene has CDR1 SGHKS and CDR2 YYEKEE (reference sequence). This CDR3 comprises 18 residues. CDR3 residues: CASSVDRQPQIAKNIQYF. CDR3 sequence (DNA): TGTGCCAGCAGCGTCGACAGGCAACCCCAGATAGCCAAAAACATTCAGTACTTC.

The CDR3 sequence: CASGRDRNYGYTF. The CDR3 nucleotides are TGTGCTAGTGGTAGAGACAGGAACTATGGCTACACCTTC. This chain uses TRBV12-5 with TRBJ1-2; the D gene is possibly TRBD1 (6 bases). CDR1 is LGHNT, CDR2 FRNRAP, per germline. CDR3 length equals 13 residues. V was pared by 5 bases and J by 2 bases, with 9 bases between.

The chain carries TRBV27 and TRBJ2-1; a weak D match, TRBD2 (6 bases). The V gene lost 5 bases and the J gene lost 10 bases, with 21 bases spanning the gap. Germline CDR1 reads MNHEY; CDR2 reads SMNVEV (reference sequence). CDR3 length: 15 amino acids. In DNA form, the CDR3 reads TGTGCCAGCAGTATCATCAGGCGGGGTCCAGGCGAGCAGTTCTTC. This codes for CASSIIRRGPGEQFF.

CDR3 sequence (DNA): TGTGCCAGCTCACCACTCTTACCGGGACAGGGGGCCGGAGATACGCAGTATTTT. As protein: CASSPLLPGQGAGDTQYF. The genes are TRBV18 and TRBJ2-3; 12 positions match TRBD1. Losses at the gene ends were 1 base for V and 5 bases for J; bases not matched to a gene: 10. Germline assignment: CDR1 KGHSH and CDR2 LQKENI. This CDR3 is built from 18 residues. Based on the CDR3 plus reference TRBV18 and TRBJ2-3, the full variable domain is NAGVMQNPRHLVRRRGQEARLRCSPMKGHSHVYWYRQLPEEGLKFMVYLQKENIIDESGMPKERFSAEFPKEGPSILRIQQVVRGDSAAYFCASSPLLPGQGAGDTQYFGPGTRLTVL.

This chain uses TRBV18 with TRBJ1-5; possible D gene TRBD1, 5 bases. The length of the CDR3 is 14 residues. The V gene lost 5 bases and the J gene lost 2 bases, with 10 bases spanning the gap. The germline gives CDR1 KGHSH, CDR2 LQKENI. DNA for the CDR3: TGTGCCAGCTCAACCGGGGGGGGCAATCAGCCCCAGCATTTT. This gives the protein CASSTGGGNQPQHF.

In this sample, this clone turned up once. The chain combines TRBV7-9 with TRBJ2-5; the match to TRBD1 covers 10 bases. Germline values: CDR1 SEHNR, CDR2 FQNEAQ (reference sequence). V shed 1 base and J 4 bases; nucleotides not matched to a gene: 3. CDR3 length: 15 amino acids. For the CDR3, the DNA is TGTGCCAGCAGCTTAGGACAGGGGGCTCGAGAGACCCAGTACTTC. It is translated as CASSLGQGARETQYF.

The rearrangement joins TRBV2 to TRBJ1-4; 9 nucleotides align to TRBD1. The CDR3 sequence is 15 residues long. Germline V gene data show CDR1 as SNHLY and CDR2 as FYNNEI. Germline trimming cut 2 bases from V and 10 bases from J; bases unmatched to any gene: 8. The CDR3 is CASSELSLTGGKLFF. CDR3 DNA sequence: TGTGCCAGCAGTGAACTTAGTTTGACAGGGGGAAAACTGTTTTTT.

This clone was counted a single time. The chain employs TRBV7-9 and TRBJ2-7, with 7 bases lining up with TRBD1. Germline CDR1 is SEHNR and CDR2 is FQNEAQ (reference sequence). The CDR3 covers 18 residues. The trim removed 1 base at V and 2 bases at J, leaving 14 bases unmatched. As DNA, the CDR3 is TGTGCCAGCAGCTTAGGAGTTAGCTGGACAGGAGTTACCTACGAGCAGTACTTC. This gives the protein CASSLGVSWTGVTYEQYF.

The J gene is TRBJ2-2, the V gene TRBV19; D is unresolved. In germline, CDR1 is LNHDA, CDR2 SQIVND (reference sequence). The CDR3 totals 14 residues. The V and J ends lost 3 bases and 1 base respectively, with 6 bases between them. CDR3 region: CASSISVNTGELFF. The CDR3 bases are TGTGCCAGTAGTATTTCGGTGAACACCGGGGAGCTGTTTTTT. The full variable domain, rest sourced from reference TRBV19 and TRBJ2-2, is DGGITQSPKYLFRKEGQNVTLSCEQNLNHDAMYWYRQDPGQGLRLIYYSQIVNDFQKGDIAEGYSVSREKKESFPLTVTSAQKNPTAFYLCASSISVNTGELFFGEGSRLTVL.

The V gene is TRBV2, the J gene TRBJ1-1; maybe TRBD1 (6 bases). V was pared by 4 bases and J by 2 bases, with 8 bases between. This CDR3 has 13 residues. Germline V gives CDR1 SNHLY, CDR2 FYNNEI. Written as DNA, the CDR3 is TGTGCCAGCAGTGGGGACACTAACACTGAAGCTTTCTTT. Translating gives CASSGDTNTEAFF.

The chain uses TRBV5-7 and TRBJ2-3; D is possibly TRBD1 (8 bases). TRBV5-7 is an ORF; its function is uncertain. V dropped 0 bases and J dropped 2 bases, with 16 bases sitting between them. The CDR3 contains 17 residues. The CDR3 reads CASSLGTGRVHTDTQYF. CDR3 sequence (DNA): TGTGCCAGCAGCTTGGGGACAGGGAGGGTCCACACAGATACGCAGTATTTT.

The gene calls are TRBV3-1 (or the pseudogene TRBV3-2) and TRBJ1-2; the match to TRBD1 covers 7 bases. Unmatched junction bases numbered 2, after V lost 3 bases and J lost 4 bases. CDR3 size: 13 residues. In germline, CDR1 is LGHDT, CDR2 YNNKEL (reference sequence). The CDR3 nucleotides are TGTGCCAGCAGCCACGGGGACAGCTATGGCTACACCTTC. It is translated as CASSHGDSYGYTF.